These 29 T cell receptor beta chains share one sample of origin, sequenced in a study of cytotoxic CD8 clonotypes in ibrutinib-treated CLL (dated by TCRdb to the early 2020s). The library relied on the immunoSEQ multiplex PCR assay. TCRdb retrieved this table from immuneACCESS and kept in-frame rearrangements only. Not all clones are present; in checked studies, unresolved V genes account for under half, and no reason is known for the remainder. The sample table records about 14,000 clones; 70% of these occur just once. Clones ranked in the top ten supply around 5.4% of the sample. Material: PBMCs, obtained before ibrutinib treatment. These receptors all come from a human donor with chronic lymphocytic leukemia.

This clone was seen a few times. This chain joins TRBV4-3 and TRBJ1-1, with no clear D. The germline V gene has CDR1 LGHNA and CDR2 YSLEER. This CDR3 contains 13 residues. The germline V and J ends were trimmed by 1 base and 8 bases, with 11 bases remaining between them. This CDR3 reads CASSQGEQLEAFF. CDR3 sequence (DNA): TGCGCCAGCAGCCAAGGGGAACAACTGGAAGCTTTCTTT.

The DNA of the CDR3 is TGTGCCAGCAGGCCACTAGCGGGAGGCGCAGATACGCAGTATTTT. Protein: CASRPLAGGADTQYF. The chain combines TRBV6-4 with TRBJ2-3; 12 bases map to TRBD2. Germline CDR1 is MRHNA and CDR2 is SNTAGT. The junction had 5 bases not matched to a gene; V was cut back by 6 bases and J by 4 bases. The CDR3 has 15 residues.

The CDR3 DNA reads as TGTGCCAGGTCCAACCTCGGGGGCCGGTGTCAGCCCCAGCATTTT. It translates to CARSNLGGRCQPQHF. The chain recombines TRBV21-1 with TRBJ1-5. TRBV21-1 is classified as a pseudogene. The CDR3 consists of 15 residues.

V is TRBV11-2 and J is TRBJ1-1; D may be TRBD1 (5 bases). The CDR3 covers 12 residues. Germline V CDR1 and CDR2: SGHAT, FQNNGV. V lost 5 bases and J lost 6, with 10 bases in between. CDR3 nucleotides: TGTGCCAGCAGCGGCCGACAGCCTGAAGCTTTCTTT. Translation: CASSGRQPEAFF.

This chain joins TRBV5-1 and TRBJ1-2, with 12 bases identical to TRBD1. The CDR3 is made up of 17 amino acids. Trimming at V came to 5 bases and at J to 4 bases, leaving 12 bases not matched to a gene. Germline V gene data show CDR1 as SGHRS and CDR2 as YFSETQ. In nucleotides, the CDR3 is TGCGCCAGCAGGACCGGGACAGGGGGCGCTTGGGGCTATGGCTACACCTTC. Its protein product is CASRTGTGGAWGYGYTF. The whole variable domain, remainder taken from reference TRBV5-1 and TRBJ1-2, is KAGVTQTPRYLIKTRGQQVTLSCSPISGHRSVSWYQQTPGQGLQFLFEYFSETQRNKGNFPGRFSGRQFSNSRSEMNVSTLELGDSALYLCASRTGTGGAWGYGYTFGSGTRLTVV.

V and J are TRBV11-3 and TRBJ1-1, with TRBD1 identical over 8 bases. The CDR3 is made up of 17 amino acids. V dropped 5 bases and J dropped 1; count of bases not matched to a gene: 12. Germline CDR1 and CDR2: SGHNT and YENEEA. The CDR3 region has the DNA TGTGCCAGCAGCCTCGGACAGGGAGGGGGGAAGAACACTGAAGCTTTCTTT. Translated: CASSLGQGGGKNTEAFF.

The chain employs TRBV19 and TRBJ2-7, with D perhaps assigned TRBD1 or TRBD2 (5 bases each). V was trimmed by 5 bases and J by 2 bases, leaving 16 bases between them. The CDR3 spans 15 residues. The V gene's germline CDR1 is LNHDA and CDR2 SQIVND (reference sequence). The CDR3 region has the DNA TGTGCCAGTAGTTCCCCCGGGACCCCCACCTACGAGCAGTACTTC. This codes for CASSSPGTPTYEQYF.

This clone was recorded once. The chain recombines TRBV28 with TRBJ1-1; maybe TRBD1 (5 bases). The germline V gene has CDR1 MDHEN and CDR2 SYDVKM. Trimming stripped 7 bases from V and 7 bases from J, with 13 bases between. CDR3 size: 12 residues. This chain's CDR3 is CASTARGVEAFF. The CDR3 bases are TGTGCCAGCACCGCCCGGGGGGTTGAAGCTTTCTTT.

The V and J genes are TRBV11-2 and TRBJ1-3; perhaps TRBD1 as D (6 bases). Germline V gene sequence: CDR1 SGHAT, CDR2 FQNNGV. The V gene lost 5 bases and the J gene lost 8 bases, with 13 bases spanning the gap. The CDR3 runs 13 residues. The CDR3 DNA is TGTGCCAGCAGCGCCGGGGAGGGGGACACCATATATTTT. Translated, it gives CASSAGEGDTIYF.

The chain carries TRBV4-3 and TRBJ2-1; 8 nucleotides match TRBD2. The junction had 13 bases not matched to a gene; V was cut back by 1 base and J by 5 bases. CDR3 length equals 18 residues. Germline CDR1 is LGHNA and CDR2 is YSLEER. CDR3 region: CASSQAPLAGLGDNEQFF. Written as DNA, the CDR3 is TGCGCCAGCAGCCAAGCCCCCTTAGCGGGGCTGGGGGACAATGAGCAGTTCTTC.

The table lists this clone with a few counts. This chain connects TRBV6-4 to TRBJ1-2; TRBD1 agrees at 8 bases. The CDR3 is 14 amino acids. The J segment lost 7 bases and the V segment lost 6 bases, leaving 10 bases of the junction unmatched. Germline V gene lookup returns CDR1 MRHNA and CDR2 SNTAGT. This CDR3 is CASSERQGRGGYTF. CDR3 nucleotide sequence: TGTGCCAGCAGCGAACGACAGGGGAGGGGTGGCTACACCTTC.

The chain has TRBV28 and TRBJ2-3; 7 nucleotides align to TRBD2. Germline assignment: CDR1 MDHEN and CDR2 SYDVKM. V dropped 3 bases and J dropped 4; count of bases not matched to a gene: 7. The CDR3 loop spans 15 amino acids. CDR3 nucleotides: TGTGCCAGCAGTTTGGAGGGGAGGGGCCCAGATACGCAGTATTTT. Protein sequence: CASSLEGRGPDTQYF.

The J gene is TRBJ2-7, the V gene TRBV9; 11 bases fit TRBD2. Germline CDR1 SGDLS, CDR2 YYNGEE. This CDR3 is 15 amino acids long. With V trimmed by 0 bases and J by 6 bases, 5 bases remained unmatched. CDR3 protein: CASSVEASGRSEQYF. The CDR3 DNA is TGTGCCAGCAGCGTAGAGGCTAGCGGGAGGTCCGAGCAGTACTTC.

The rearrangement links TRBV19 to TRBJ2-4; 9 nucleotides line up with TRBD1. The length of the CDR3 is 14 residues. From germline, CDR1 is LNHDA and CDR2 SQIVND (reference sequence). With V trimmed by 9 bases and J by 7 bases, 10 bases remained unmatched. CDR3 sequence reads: CASTTGQGENIQYF. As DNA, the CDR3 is TGTGCCAGCACGACGGGACAGGGAGAGAACATTCAGTACTTC.

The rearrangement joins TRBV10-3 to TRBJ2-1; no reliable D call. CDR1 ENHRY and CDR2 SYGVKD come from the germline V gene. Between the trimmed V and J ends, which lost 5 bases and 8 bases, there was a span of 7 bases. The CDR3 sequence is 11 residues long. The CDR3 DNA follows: TGTGCCATCAGTCAAGACTATGAGCAGTTCTTC. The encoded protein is CAISQDYEQFF.

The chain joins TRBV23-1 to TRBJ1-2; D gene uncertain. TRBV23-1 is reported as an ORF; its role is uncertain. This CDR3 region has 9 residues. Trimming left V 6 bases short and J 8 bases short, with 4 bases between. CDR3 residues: CASRCGYTF. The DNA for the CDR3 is TGCGCCAGCAGGTGCGGCTACACCTTC.

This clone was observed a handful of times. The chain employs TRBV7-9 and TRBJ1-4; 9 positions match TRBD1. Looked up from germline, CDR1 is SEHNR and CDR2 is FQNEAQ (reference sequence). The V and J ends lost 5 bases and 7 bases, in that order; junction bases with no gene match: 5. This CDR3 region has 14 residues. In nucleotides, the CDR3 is TGTGCCAGCAGCCCGGGACAGGGTCGTGAAAAACTGTTTTTT. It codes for CASSPGQGREKLFF.

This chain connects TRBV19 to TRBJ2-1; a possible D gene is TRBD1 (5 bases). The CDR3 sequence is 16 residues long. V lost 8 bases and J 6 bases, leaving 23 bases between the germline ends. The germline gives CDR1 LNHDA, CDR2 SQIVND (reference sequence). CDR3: CASGQGKGPPGNEQFF. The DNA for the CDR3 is TGTGCCAGTGGTCAGGGTAAGGGCCCTCCGGGCAATGAGCAGTTCTTC.

The chain's CDR3 is CASRLGPDEQFF. CDR3 nucleotide sequence: TGTGCAAGTCGCCTTGGACCGGATGAGCAGTTCTTC. V is TRBV12-2 and J is TRBJ2-1. TRBV12-2 is recorded as a pseudogene. CDR3 size: 12 residues.

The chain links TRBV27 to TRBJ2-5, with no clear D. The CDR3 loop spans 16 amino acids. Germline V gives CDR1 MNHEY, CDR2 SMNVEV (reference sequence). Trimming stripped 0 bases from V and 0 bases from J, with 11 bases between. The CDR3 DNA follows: TGTGCCAGCAGTTTATCGCCTCCCCTGTACCAAGAGACCCAGTACTTC. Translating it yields CASSLSPPLYQETQYF.

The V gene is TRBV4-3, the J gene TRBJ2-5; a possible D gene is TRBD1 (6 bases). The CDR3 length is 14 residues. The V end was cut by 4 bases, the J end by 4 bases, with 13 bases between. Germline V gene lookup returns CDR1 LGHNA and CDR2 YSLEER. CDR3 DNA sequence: TGCGCCAGCAGCCCTATGACAGGTTTAGAGACCCAGTACTTC. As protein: CASSPMTGLETQYF.

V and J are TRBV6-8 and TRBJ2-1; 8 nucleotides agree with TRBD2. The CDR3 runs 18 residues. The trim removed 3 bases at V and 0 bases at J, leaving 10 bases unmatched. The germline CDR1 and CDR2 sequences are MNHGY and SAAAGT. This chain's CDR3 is CASSYGSGGASSYNEQFF. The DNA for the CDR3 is TGTGCCAGCAGTTATGGCAGCGGGGGCGCCAGCTCCTACAATGAGCAGTTCTTC.

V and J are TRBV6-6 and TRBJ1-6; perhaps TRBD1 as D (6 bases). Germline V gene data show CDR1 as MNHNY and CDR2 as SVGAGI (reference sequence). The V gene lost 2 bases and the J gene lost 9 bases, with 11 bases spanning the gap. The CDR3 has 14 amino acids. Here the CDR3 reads CASSYRGDLSPLHF. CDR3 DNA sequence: TGTGCCAGCAGTTACAGGGGGGACCTTTCACCCCTCCACTTT.

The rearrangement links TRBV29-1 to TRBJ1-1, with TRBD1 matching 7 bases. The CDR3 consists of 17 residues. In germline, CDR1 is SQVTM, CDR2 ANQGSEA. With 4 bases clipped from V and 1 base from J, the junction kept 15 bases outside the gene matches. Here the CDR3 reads CSVAPQGGGAGNTEAFF. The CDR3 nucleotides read TGCAGCGTTGCCCCCCAGGGAGGGGGCGCGGGGAACACTGAAGCTTTCTTT.

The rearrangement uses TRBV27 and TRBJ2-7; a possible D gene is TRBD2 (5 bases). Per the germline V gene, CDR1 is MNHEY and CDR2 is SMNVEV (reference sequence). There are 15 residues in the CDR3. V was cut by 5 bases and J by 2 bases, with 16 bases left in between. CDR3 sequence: CASSEAAGSPYEQYF. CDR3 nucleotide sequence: TGTGCCAGCAGTGAAGCGGCGGGTAGCCCCTACGAGCAGTACTTC.

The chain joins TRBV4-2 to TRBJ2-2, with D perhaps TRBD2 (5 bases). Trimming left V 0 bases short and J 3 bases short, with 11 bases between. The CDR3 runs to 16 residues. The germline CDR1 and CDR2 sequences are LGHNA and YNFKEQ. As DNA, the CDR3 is TGTGCCAGCAGCCAAGAGGTGGCCGGGGACACCGGGGAGCTGTTTTTT. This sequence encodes CASSQEVAGDTGELFF.

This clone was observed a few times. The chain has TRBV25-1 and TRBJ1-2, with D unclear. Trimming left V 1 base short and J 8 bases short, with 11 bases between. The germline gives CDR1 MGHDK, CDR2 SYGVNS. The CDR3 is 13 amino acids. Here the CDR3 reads CASSESFASGYTF. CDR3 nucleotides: TGTGCCAGCAGTGAATCATTTGCCAGCGGCTACACCTTC.

CDR3 sequence reads: CASSQDLSQLPDGELFF. The CDR3 coding sequence is TGCGCCAGCAGCCAAGATCTATCTCAGTTACCGGACGGGGAGCTGTTTTTT. The rearrangement links TRBV4-3 to TRBJ2-2; D remains ambiguous. The CDR3 runs to 17 residues. Germline V gene data show CDR1 as LGHNA and CDR2 as YSLEER. The V and J ends lost 0 bases and 7 bases respectively, with 18 bases between them.

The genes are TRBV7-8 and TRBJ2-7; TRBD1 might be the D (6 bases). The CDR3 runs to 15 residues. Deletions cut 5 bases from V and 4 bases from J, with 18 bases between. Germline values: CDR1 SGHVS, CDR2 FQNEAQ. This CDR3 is CASSQDSPQGYEQYF. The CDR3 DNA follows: TGTGCCAGCAGCCAGGACAGCCCCCAGGGGTACGAGCAGTACTTC.